The rows below give T cell receptor beta chains drawn from one sample of a study of radiotherapy plus CTLA-4 blockade in lung cancer. Some clones are missing from TCRdb's copy, which holds only in-frame ones; the method was immunoSEQ multiplex PCR. Of tens of thousands of clones listed, over 75% were seen once; the top ten hold about 15%. The sample consisted of peripheral blood, taken from a patient treated with radiotherapy plus ipilimumab. These receptors all come from a human donor with non-small cell lung cancer who had a complete response to radiotherapy plus ipilimumab. The CDR3 runs from the conserved cysteine through the conserved F or W. The order of the fields is D gene, J gene, V gene, clone size, CDR3 DNA, CDR3 protein. D genes are given only for firm matches. Clone size is not always given. Where it is, it says once, few, many or a class for expanded clones.

D gene: -
J gene: TRBJ1-1
V gene: TRBV6-5
clone size: -
CDR3 DNA: TGTGCCAGCAGTTCCATACAGGGAACTGAAGCTTTCTTT
CDR3 protein: CASSSIQGTEAFF

D gene: TRBD2
J gene: TRBJ2-1
V gene: TRBV6-1
clone size: few
CDR3 DNA: TGTGCCAGCAGTGAAGTTGCTAGCGGGGACAATGAGCAGTTCTTC
CDR3 protein: CASSEVASGDNEQFF

D gene: TRBD1
J gene: TRBJ1-2
V gene: TRBV6-5
clone size: once
CDR3 DNA: TGTGCCAGCAGTTGGATGGGACAGGGGGCTTATGGCTACACCTTC
CDR3 protein: CASSWMGQGAYGYTF

D gene: -
J gene: TRBJ2-3
V gene: TRBV11-2
clone size: -
CDR3 DNA: TGTGCCAGCAGCTTAGAATTAGCGGAGACAGATACGCAGTATTTT
CDR3 protein: CASSLELAETDTQYF

D gene: -
J gene: TRBJ2-3
V gene: TRBV7-9
clone size: -
CDR3 DNA: TGTGCCATCCCGACCGAGAGGACGCAGTATTTT
CDR3 protein: CAIPTERTQYF

D gene: -
J gene: TRBJ1-1
V gene: TRBV7-2
clone size: -
CDR3 DNA: TGTGCCAGCAGCTTAGACAGGCCCAATCAGGAAGCTTTCTTT
CDR3 protein: CASSLDRPNQEAFF

D gene: TRBD2
J gene: TRBJ2-5
V gene: TRBV7-2
clone size: -
CDR3 DNA: TGTGCCAGCAGCTTAGGAGGTTCGGGGGGAGAGACCCAGTACTTC
CDR3 protein: CASSLGGSGGETQYF

D gene: TRBD1
J gene: TRBJ1-1
V gene: TRBV11-2
clone size: -
CDR3 DNA: TGTGCCAGCAGCTGGGGACAGGGGGACACTGAAGCTTTCTTT
CDR3 protein: CASSWGQGDTEAFF

D gene: TRBD1
J gene: TRBJ2-5
V gene: TRBV11-3
clone size: -
CDR3 DNA: TGTGCCAGCAGCCCGACAGGGTTAGTGGAGACCCAGTACTTC
CDR3 protein: CASSPTGLVETQYF

D gene: TRBD2
J gene: TRBJ2-1
V gene: TRBV6-5
clone size: -
CDR3 DNA: TGTGCCAGCACTAGGACTAGCGGGGATGACAATGAGCAGTTCTTC
CDR3 protein: CASTRTSGDDNEQFF

D gene: TRBD1
J gene: TRBJ1-1
V gene: TRBV6-5
clone size: -
CDR3 DNA: TGTGCCAGCAGTTATACGACAGGGGACAACACTGAAGCTTTCTTT
CDR3 protein: CASSYTTGDNTEAFF

D gene: TRBD1
J gene: TRBJ2-7
V gene: TRBV7-2
clone size: -
CDR3 DNA: TGTGCCAGCAGCTGGACAGGGCAGGCCTACGAGCAGTACTTC
CDR3 protein: CASSWTGQAYEQYF

D gene: TRBD1
J gene: TRBJ2-1
V gene: TRBV27
clone size: -
CDR3 DNA: TGTGCCAGCAGTTCCCGCGGACAGGGGAGCCATGAGCAGTTCTTC
CDR3 protein: CASSSRGQGSHEQFF

D gene: TRBD1
J gene: TRBJ2-3
V gene: TRBV19
clone size: -
CDR3 DNA: TGTGCCAGTAGTATCGACAGGGAGAGGGCAGATACGCAGTATTTT
CDR3 protein: CASSIDRERADTQYF

D gene: -
J gene: TRBJ2-5
V gene: TRBV2
clone size: -
CDR3 DNA: TGTGCCAGCAGTGAAGTATTATCTACAGAGACCCAGTACTTC
CDR3 protein: CASSEVLSTETQYF

D gene: -
J gene: TRBJ2-3
V gene: TRBV5-1
clone size: -
CDR3 DNA: TGCGCCAGCAGCTCCCAGGGTAGCACAGATACGCAGTATTTT
CDR3 protein: CASSSQGSTDTQYF

D gene: -
J gene: TRBJ1-3
V gene: TRBV18
clone size: once
CDR3 DNA: TGTGCCAGCTCACCACCGACAGCTGGAAACACCATATATTTT
CDR3 protein: CASSPPTAGNTIYF

D gene: -
J gene: TRBJ2-7
V gene: TRBV10-1
clone size: -
CDR3 DNA: TGCGCCAGCAGTGAAGTCCCGGACAGTTCCTACGAGCAGTACTTC
CDR3 protein: CASSEVPDSSYEQYF

D gene: -
J gene: TRBJ1-3
V gene: TRBV5-6
clone size: few
CDR3 DNA: TGTGCCAGCAGCTTGGGCGGAGTCAACACCATATATTTT
CDR3 protein: CASSLGGVNTIYF

D gene: TRBD1
J gene: TRBJ1-1
V gene: TRBV5-6
clone size: -
CDR3 DNA: TGTGCCAGCAGCTTTTGGAGGGGGCAGAACACTGAAGCTTTCTTT
CDR3 protein: CASSFWRGQNTEAFF

D gene: -
J gene: TRBJ2-2
V gene: TRBV7-2
clone size: once
CDR3 DNA: TGTGCCAGCAGCCCGCGGCGAGTCGGGGAGCTGTTTTTT
CDR3 protein: CASSPRRVGELFF

D gene: -
J gene: TRBJ2-1
V gene: TRBV2
clone size: -
CDR3 DNA: TGTGCCAGCGTTTCGGGAATTTACAATGAGCAGTTCTTC
CDR3 protein: CASVSGIYNEQFF

D gene: TRBD2
J gene: TRBJ2-3
V gene: TRBV9
clone size: -
CDR3 DNA: TGTGCCAGCAGCGTAGTCATTAGCGGGATCGATACGCAGTATTTT
CDR3 protein: CASSVVISGIDTQYF

D gene: TRBD2
J gene: TRBJ2-7
V gene: TRBV4-1
clone size: few
CDR3 DNA: TGCGCCAGCAGCTTCAGCGGGGGGGGCGAGCAGTACTTC
CDR3 protein: CASSFSGGGEQYF